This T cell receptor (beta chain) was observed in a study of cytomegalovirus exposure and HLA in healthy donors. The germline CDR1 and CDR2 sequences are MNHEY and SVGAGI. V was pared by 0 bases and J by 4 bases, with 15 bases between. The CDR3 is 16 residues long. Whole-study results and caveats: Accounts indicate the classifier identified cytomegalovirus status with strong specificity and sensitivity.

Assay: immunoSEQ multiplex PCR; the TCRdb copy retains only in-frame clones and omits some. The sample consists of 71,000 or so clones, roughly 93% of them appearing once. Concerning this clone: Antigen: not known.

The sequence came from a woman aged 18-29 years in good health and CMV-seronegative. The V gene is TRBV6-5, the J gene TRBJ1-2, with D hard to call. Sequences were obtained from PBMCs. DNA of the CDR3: TGTGCCAGCAGTTACTCGTCACATTGGTCGGGCTATGGCTACACCTTC. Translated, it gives CASSYSSHWSGYGYTF.